The 12 T cell receptor beta chains reported below all come from one sample, sequenced in a study of response to subunit inactivated influenza vaccine. MiXCR, run by TCRdb on the RT-PCR reads, gives a single entry per CDR3 protein. The data hold around 750,000 distinct CDR3 sequences, with 21% observed a single time. The input for sequencing was PBMCs from blood, taken about 5 days after vaccination. The receptors derive from a man aged 50-60 years who received an inactivated influenza vaccine.

This clonotype showed up just a few times. This chain uses TRBV20-1 with TRBJ1-4; D ambiguous. CDR1 DFQATT and CDR2 SNEGSKA come from the germline V gene (reference sequence). The CDR3 contains 14 residues. V dropped 0 bases and J dropped 3 bases, with 8 bases sitting between them. CDR3 amino acids: CSARESGSNEKLFF. The CDR3 DNA reads TGCAGTGCTAGAGAAAGTGGCTCTAATGAAAAACTGTTTTTT.

The sample holds a few counts of this clonotype. This rearrangement joins TRBV6-2 or TRBV6-3 to TRBJ1-6; D unclear. This CDR3 has 13 amino acids. Germline CDR1 MNHEY, CDR2 SVGEGT. The ends were cut back, 10 bases at V and 7 bases at J, with 14 bases in the middle. The CDR3 nucleotides are TGTGCCACCGACAACAGCGTCAATTCACCCCTCCACTTT. Translation gives CATDNSVNSPLHF.

This clonotype was seen a handful of times. CDR3 protein: CASSSGRGLAGVDEQFF. DNA of the CDR3: TGTGCCAGCAGCTCGGGACGCGGGCTAGCGGGAGTGGATGAGCAGTTCTTC. This chain joins TRBV7-3 and TRBJ2-1, with 10 positions matching TRBD2. CDR3 length equals 17 residues. CDR1 and CDR2 (germline): SGHTA, FQGTGA. V lost 4 bases and J lost 8; bases outside the gene matches: 14.

This clonotype turned up a few times. CDR3: CSAGQFNQPQHF. DNA of the CDR3: TGCAGTGCTGGACAGTTCAATCAGCCCCAGCATTTT. The chain has TRBV20-1 and TRBJ1-5, with a weak D call TRBD1 (6 bases). V lost 5 bases to trimming and J lost 3 bases, with 8 bases between them. Per the germline V gene, CDR1 is DFQATT and CDR2 is SNEGSKA (reference sequence). The CDR3 consists of 12 residues.

The table lists this clonotype with a few counts. The V call is TRBV2, the J call TRBJ2-2; TRBD2 matches 8 bases. Germline V gene data show CDR1 as SNHLY and CDR2 as FYNNEI. J was trimmed by 5 bases and V by 7 bases; bases with no gene match: 12. The length of the CDR3 is 16 residues. The CDR3 spells CASTRHPGLETGELFF. As DNA, the CDR3 is TGTGCCAGCACCCGACACCCGGGACTAGAAACCGGGGAGCTGTTTTTT.

Worth noting for this clonotype: In this CDR3 the conserved last residue, phenylalanine or tryptophan, is missing, so a read error is likely. The chain uses TRBV6-4 and TRBJ2-7, with a tentative D call TRBD2 (6 bases). There are 13 residues in the CDR3. Germline CDR1 reads MRHNA; CDR2 reads SNTAGT. V was shortened by 7 bases and J by 2 bases, with 12 bases between the two germline ends. CDR3 residues: CASTAAGPYEQYL. In nucleotides, the CDR3 is TGTGCCAGCACTGCGGCGGGACCCTACGAGCAGTACCTC.

The chain couples TRBV12-3 or TRBV12-4 to TRBJ1-4; weak D call: TRBD1 (5 bases). V was shortened by 1 base and J by 8 bases, with 14 bases between the two germline ends. The CDR3 is 15 residues long. The CDR3 protein is CASSLGYRKSEKLFF. The CDR3 region has the DNA TGTGCCAGCAGTTTAGGCTACAGGAAATCGGAAAAACTGTTTTTT.

This clonotype was detected ten times or more. The genes are TRBV7-3 and TRBJ2-5; a weak D match, TRBD2 (5 bases). Trimming left V 4 bases short and J 4 bases short, with 10 bases between. Germline assignment: CDR1 SGHTA and CDR2 FQGTGA. This CDR3 comprises 13 residues. The CDR3 loop is CASSSRGGETQYF. The CDR3 bases are TGTGCCAGCAGCTCCCGGGGTGGAGAGACCCAGTACTTC.

This clonotype turned up a few times. This chain uses TRBV4-3 with TRBJ2-1; 10 nucleotides align to TRBD2. With V trimmed by 1 base and J by 2 bases, 8 bases remained unmatched. The CDR3 spans 18 residues. Germline assignment: CDR1 LGHNA and CDR2 YSLEER. The chain's CDR3 is CASSQGASGSPTYNEQFF. The CDR3 coding sequence is TGCGCCAGCAGCCAAGGGGCTAGCGGGAGTCCAACCTACAATGAGCAGTTCTTC.

This chain joins TRBV20-1 and TRBJ2-4; 9 nucleotides line up with TRBD2. The CDR3 loop spans 12 amino acids. The germline gives CDR1 DFQATT, CDR2 SNEGSKA (reference sequence). Germline trimming cut 3 bases from V and 6 bases from J; bases unmatched to any gene: 0. The DNA for the CDR3 is TGCAGTGCTAGTAGCGGGGGAAACATTCAGTACTTC. Amino acid sequence: CSASSGGNIQYF.

This clonotype was detected only a few times. This sequence joins TRBV24-1 and TRBJ2-1; TRBD1 matches at 8 bases. Germline trimming cut 1 base from V and 9 bases from J; bases unmatched to any gene: 4. Per the germline V gene, CDR1 is KGHDR and CDR2 is SFDVKD. The CDR3 spans 14 residues. CDR3 region: CATSDFDRGGEQFF. CDR3 DNA: TGTGCCACCAGTGATTTCGACAGGGGAGGTGAGCAGTTCTTC.

This clonotype was recorded many times. The CDR3, as DNA: TGTGCCAGCTCACCGACAGGGGGCGGACTGAACACTGAAGCTTTCTTT. This gives the protein CASSPTGGGLNTEAFF. The chain recombines TRBV18 with TRBJ1-1, with TRBD1 matching 10 bases. Trimming at V came to 3 bases and at J to 0 bases, leaving 4 bases not matched to a gene. CDR3 size: 16 residues. The germline CDR1 and CDR2 sequences are KGHSH and LQKENI.